This paragraph covers one T cell receptor beta chain sequence. Germline loops: CDR1 LNHDA, CDR2 SQIVND (reference sequence). This CDR3 has 14 residues. Trimming removed 5 bases from V and 0 bases from J, with 8 bases in between. This sample stems from a study of control samples from healthy donors and cancer patients. Only in-frame clones appear in the TCRdb table, and some are missing; sequencing was by immunoSEQ multiplex PCR. In the table there are around 200,000 clones, over 85% of which are singletons. Sequenced input: blood. The clonotype originates from a man aged 18 to 30 in good health. This sequence joins TRBV19 and TRBJ1-3; D not resolved. CDR3 in amino acids: CASSPFASGNTIYF. The CDR3 bases are TGTGCCAGTAGTCCCTTCGCCTCTGGAAACACCATATATTTT.